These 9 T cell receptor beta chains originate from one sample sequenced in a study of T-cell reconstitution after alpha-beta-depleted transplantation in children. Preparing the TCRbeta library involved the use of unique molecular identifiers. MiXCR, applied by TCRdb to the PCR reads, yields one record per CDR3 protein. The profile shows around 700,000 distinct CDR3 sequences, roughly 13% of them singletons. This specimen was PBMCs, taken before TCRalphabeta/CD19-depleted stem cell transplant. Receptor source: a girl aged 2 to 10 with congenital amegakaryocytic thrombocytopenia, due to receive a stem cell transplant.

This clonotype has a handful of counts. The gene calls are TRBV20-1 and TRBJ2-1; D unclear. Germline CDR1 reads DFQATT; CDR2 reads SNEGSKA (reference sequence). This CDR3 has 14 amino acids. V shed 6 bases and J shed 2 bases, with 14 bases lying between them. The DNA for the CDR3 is TGCAGTGCGGAAATCTACCTGCCCTACAATGAGCAGTTCTTC. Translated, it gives CSAEIYLPYNEQFF.

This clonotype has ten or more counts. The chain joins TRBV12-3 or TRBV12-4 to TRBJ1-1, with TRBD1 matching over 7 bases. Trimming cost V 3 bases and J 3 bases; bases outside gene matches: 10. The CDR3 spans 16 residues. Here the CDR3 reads CASSFQTGRGDTEAFF. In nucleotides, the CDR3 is TGTGCCAGCAGTTTTCAGACAGGGCGAGGGGACACTGAAGCTTTCTTT.

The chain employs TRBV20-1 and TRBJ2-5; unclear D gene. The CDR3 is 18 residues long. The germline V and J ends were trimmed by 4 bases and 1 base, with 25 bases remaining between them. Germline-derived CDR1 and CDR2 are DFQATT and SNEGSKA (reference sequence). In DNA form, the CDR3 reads TGCAGTGCTAAGCCTACGGCTAGATCCGAGTCGGGCCAAGAGACCCAGTACTTC. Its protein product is CSAKPTARSESGQETQYF.

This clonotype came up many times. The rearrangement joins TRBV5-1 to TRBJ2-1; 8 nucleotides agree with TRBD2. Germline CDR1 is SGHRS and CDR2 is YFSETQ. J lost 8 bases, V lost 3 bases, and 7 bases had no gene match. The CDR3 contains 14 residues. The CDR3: CASSSPGGGHEQFF. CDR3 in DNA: TGCGCCAGCAGCTCCCCGGGGGGGGGCCATGAGCAGTTCTTC. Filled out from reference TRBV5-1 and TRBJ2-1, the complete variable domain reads KAGVTQTPRYLIKTRGQQVTLSCSPISGHRSVSWYQQTPGQGLQFLFEYFSETQRNKGNFPGRFSGRQFSNSRSEMNVSTLELGDSALYLCASSSPGGGHEQFFGPGTRLTVL.

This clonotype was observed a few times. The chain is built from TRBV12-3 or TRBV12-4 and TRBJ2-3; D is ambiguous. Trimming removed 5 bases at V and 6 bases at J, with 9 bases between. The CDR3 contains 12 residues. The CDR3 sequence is CASSAIPDTQYF. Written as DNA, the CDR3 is TGTGCCAGCAGTGCCATCCCGGATACGCAGTATTTT.

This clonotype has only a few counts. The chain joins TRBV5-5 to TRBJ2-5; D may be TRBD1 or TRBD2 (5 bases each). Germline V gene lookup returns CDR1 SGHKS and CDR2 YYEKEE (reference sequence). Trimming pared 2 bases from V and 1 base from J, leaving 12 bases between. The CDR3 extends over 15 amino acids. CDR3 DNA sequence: TGTGCCAGCAGCTTCGCCGGGACGTCCCAAGAGACCCAGTACTTC. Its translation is CASSFAGTSQETQYF.

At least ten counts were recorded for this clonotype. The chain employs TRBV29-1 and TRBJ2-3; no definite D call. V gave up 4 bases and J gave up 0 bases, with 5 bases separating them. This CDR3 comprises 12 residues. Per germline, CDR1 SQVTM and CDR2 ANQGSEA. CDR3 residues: CSVVVSTDTQYF. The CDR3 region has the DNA TGCAGCGTTGTCGTAAGCACAGATACGCAGTATTTT.

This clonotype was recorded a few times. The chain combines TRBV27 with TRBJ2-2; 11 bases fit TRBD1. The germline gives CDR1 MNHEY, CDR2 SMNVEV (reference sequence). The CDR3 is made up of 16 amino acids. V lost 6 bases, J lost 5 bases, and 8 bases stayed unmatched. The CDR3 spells CASRKDRGRHTGELFF. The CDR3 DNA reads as TGTGCCAGCAGGAAGGACAGGGGGCGACATACCGGGGAGCTGTTTTTT.

The CDR3: CASSPLGRVEKPGSYEQYF. Written as DNA, the CDR3 is TGTGCCAGCAGTCCATTAGGGCGGGTCGAGAAACCGGGCTCCTACGAGCAGTACTTC. V gene TRBV12-3 or TRBV12-4 combines with J gene TRBJ2-7; tentative D call: TRBD2 (5 bases). Trimming left V 5 bases short and J 0 bases short, with 26 bases between. This CDR3 is 19 amino acids long.